A single T cell receptor beta chain is shown here with its context. The antigen remains unidentified. The sample belongs to a study of T cells after yellow fever vaccination. As for the study in general: The authors prepared low-cell-number fractions using SMART-Seq v4 Ultra Low Input. Study results and caveats: A small proportion of clonotypes was detected in both the CD4 and CD8 compartments. Boosting was followed by the reappearance of most primary-vaccination clones (less than 98% CD4, about 90% CD8).

There are 15 residues in the CDR3. Germline V gene lookup returns CDR1 SGHTA and CDR2 FQGNSA. V lost 3 bases to trimming and J lost 2 bases; unmatched junction nucleotides: 7. TCRdb reprocessed the 5' RACE reads via MiXCR and lists one record per CDR3 protein. Of about 500,000 distinct CDR3 sequences listed, about a sixth were seen once; the top ten hold around 15%. The chain has TRBV7-2 and TRBJ2-7; 7 bases are shared with TRBD1. Sample: PBMCs, taken 5 to 6 days after the first yellow fever vaccination. This receptor was identified in a young man who received the YFV17D yellow fever vaccine. The CDR3 nucleotides are TGTGCCAGCAGCTTCGACGACAGGGCACCCTACGAGCAGTACTTC. It yields the protein CASSFDDRAPYEQYF. Based on the CDR3 plus reference TRBV7-2 and TRBJ2-7, the full variable domain is GAGVSQSPSNKVTEKGKDVELRCDPISGHTALYWYRQSLGQGLEFLIYFQGNSAPDKSGLPSDRFSAERTGGSVSTLTIQRTQQEDSAVYLCASSFDDRAPYEQYFGPGTRLTVT.